These T cell receptor beta chains were read from a single sample in a study of T cell repertoires in cytomegalovirus infection. TCRdb reprocessed the reads with MiXCR, giving one entry per CDR3 protein. The sample contains about 770,000 distinct CDR3 sequences, about 27% of which appear only once. Their target antigens are unknown. The sequencing used cultured CD8+ T cells from PBMCs, collected from culture after CMV antigen stimulation. These receptors came from a human donor in good health (CMV status not recorded). Some clones in this sample may be carry-over from other donors' samples. Each CDR3 is given with its conserved first and last residue. D genes are given only for firm matches. Only some rows state a clone size, as once, few, many or a class for expanded clones.

v_gene	abundance	d_gene	j_gene	CDR3nt	CDR3aa
TRBV10-3	.	TRBD2	TRBJ2-2	TGTGCCATCCGGGGGAGGGTAGACACCGGGGAGCTGTTTTTT	CAIRGRVDTGELFF
TRBV5-1	few	TRBD2	TRBJ2-5	TGCGCCAGCAGCTTGGTAACAGGCGGGGGAGAGACCCAGTACTTC	CASSLVTGGGETQYF
TRBV7-4	.	.	TRBJ1-2	TGTGCCAGCAGCAGGCCGGAACATTGGGAATATGGCTACACCTTC	CASSRPEHWEYGYTF
TRBV27	.	.	TRBJ2-5	TGTGCCAGCAGTTTATCGTCCCCCCCGCGGGAGACCCAGTACTTC	CASSLSSPPRETQYF
TRBV7-9	.	.	TRBJ1-2	TGTGCCAGCAGCTTATTAGATATCTATGGCTACACCTTC	CASSLLDIYGYTF
TRBV15	.	.	TRBJ2-2	TGTGCCACCGGACGGAACACCGGGGAGCTGTTTTTT	CATGRNTGELFF
TRBV19	few	.	TRBJ1-2	TGTGCCAGTACCATATTTTCCGGGGGCAACTATGGCTACACCTTC	CASTIFSGGNYGYTF
TRBV2	few	.	TRBJ1-5	TGTGCCAGCAGTGTAGGCAGGGGCGAGCGGCCCCAGCATTTT	CASSVGRGERPQHF
TRBV13	.	.	TRBJ2-2	TGTGCCAGCAGCTCTGGGGGCCGGGAGCTGTTTTTT	CASSSGGRELFF
TRBV7-9	few	.	TRBJ1-4	TGTGCCAGCAGCGGGCAGAGAAAACTGTTTTTT	CASSGQRKLFF
TRBV9	few	TRBD1	TRBJ1-5	TGTGCCAGCAGCGTAGGGCAGGGGGCCGGTCAGCCCCAGCATTTT	CASSVGQGAGQPQHF
TRBV5-6	once	.	TRBJ1-6	TGTGCCAGCAGCTTGGTCGGCAGCAGGTCACCCCTCCACTTT	CASSLVGSRSPLHF
TRBV3-1	.	TRBD2	TRBJ2-1	TGTGCCAGCCGAGGACTAGCGGGGGGCCCTTCTTACAATGAGCAGTTCTTC	CASRGLAGGPSYNEQFF
TRBV7-2	many	TRBD1	TRBJ2-1	TGTGCCAGCAGCTTTATGGCAGGGGGCTCCTACAATGAGCAGTTCTTC	CASSFMAGGSYNEQFF
TRBV6-8	.	.	TRBJ2-2	TGTGCCATCAGTTACACCCCCCCAGACACCGGGGAGCTGTTTTTT	CAISYTPPDTGELFF
TRBV20-1	.	.	TRBJ1-5	TGCAGTGCTAGCGACCCGGGAACTAGTCCCCCTTATAGCAATCAGCCCCAGCATTTT	CSASDPGTSPPYSNQPQHF
TRBV12-5	.	.	TRBJ1-6	TGTGCTAGTGGTCCCCTTTCAAGCTCCTATAATTCACCCCTCCACTTT	CASGPLSSSYNSPLHF
TRBV7-9	.	.	TRBJ2-3	TGTGCCTCTCCCCTGGTCGATAACACAGATACGCAGTATTTT	CASPLVDNTDTQYF
TRBV7-9	few	.	TRBJ2-3	TGTGCCAGCAGCTGGAGTAAGGCCGCCCCTAGGGCAGATACGCAGTATTTT	CASSWSKAAPRADTQYF
TRBV10-3	once	.	TRBJ2-3	TGTGCCATCAGGGGTCCGGGGGTGGATGGCACAGATACGCAGTATTTT	CAIRGPGVDGTDTQYF
TRBV27	.	.	TRBJ2-3	TGTGCCAGCAGCCAAGATACAGGGCGCCTCACAGATACGCAGTATTTT	CASSQDTGRLTDTQYF
TRBV6-8	.	.	TRBJ2-4	TGTGCCAGCAGTTACTCGAAGGTCCTACTAGCCAAAAACATTCAGTACTTC	CASSYSKVLLAKNIQYF
TRBV12-3/TRBV12-4	few	.	TRBJ1-6	TGTGCCAGCACCCGGGATGCATATAATTCACCCCTCCACTTT	CASTRDAYNSPLHF
TRBV7-6	many	TRBD1	TRBJ2-5	TGTGCCAGCAGCGCAGGGGGTTGGGGAGAGACCCAGTACTTC	CASSAGGWGETQYF
TRBV6-6	.	.	TRBJ1-1	TGTGCCAGCAGTTACCTGGGTTGGAGTGGGGCCAGTGAAGCTTTCTTT	CASSYLGWSGASEAFF
TRBV24-1	few	.	TRBJ2-1	TGTGCCACCAGATCTGGCGGGGGCCTATACAATGAGCAGTTCTTC	CATRSGGGLYNEQFF
TRBV7-4	.	.	TRBJ2-5	TGTGCCAGCAGCTTAGCAGGACCTGAGGAGACCCAGTACTTC	CASSLAGPEETQYF
TRBV7-2	few	.	TRBJ1-4	TGTGCCAGCAGCTTAGGGGAGAGGGGGGCGGGGGAAAAACTGTTTTTT	CASSLGERGAGEKLFF
TRBV24-1	.	.	TRBJ2-1	TGTGCCACCAGTGAAGTCGGTACCTACAATGAGCAGTTCTTC	CATSEVGTYNEQFF
TRBV2	few	.	TRBJ2-7	TGTGCCAGCGAGAGCACAGAATACGAGCAGTACTTC	CASESTEYEQYF
TRBV19	once	TRBD2	TRBJ2-1	TGTGCCAGTAGTATGGGACTAGCTTCTGAGCAGTTCTTC	CASSMGLASEQFF
TRBV27	.	TRBD1	TRBJ2-7	TGTGCCAGCAGTATTGGCAGGGGGACCTACGAGCAGTACTTC	CASSIGRGTYEQYF
TRBV7-2	many	.	TRBJ2-7	TGTGCCAGCAGCTCCAGGGACATCTACTACGAGCAGTACTTC	CASSSRDIYYEQYF
TRBV20-1	.	.	TRBJ1-2	TGCAGTGCTCTCAATGGGGGCGGGGACTATGGCTACACCTTC	CSALNGGGDYGYTF
TRBV7-8	many	TRBD1	TRBJ2-4	TGTGCCAGCAGTTTTTCCGGGACAGATAACAAAAACATTCAGTACTTC	CASSFSGTDNKNIQYF
TRBV7-6	many	.	TRBJ2-2	TGTGCCAGCAGCTTAGGGGTTACAGATCCCCTCACCGGGGAGCTGTTTTTT	CASSLGVTDPLTGELFF
TRBV5-1	.	.	TRBJ1-2	TGCGCCAGCAGCTTGGAAGGGATTGGGACCAAAGGCTACACCTTC	CASSLEGIGTKGYTF
TRBV19	.	.	TRBJ2-2	TGTGCCAGTAGTATCCCGACAGGCACCGGGGAGCTGTTTTTT	CASSIPTGTGELFF